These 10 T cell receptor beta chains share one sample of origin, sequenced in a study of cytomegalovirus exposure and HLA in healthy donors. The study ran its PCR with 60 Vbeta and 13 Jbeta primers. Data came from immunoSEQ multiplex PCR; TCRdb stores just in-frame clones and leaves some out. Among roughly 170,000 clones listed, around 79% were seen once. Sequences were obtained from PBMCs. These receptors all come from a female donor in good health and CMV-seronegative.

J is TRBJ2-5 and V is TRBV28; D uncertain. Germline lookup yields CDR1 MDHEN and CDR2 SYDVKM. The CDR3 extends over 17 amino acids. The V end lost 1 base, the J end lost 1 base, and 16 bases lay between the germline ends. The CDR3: CASSLYGSAARQETQYF. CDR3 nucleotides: TGTGCCAGCAGTTTATATGGTTCGGCGGCACGCCAAGAGACCCAGTACTTC.

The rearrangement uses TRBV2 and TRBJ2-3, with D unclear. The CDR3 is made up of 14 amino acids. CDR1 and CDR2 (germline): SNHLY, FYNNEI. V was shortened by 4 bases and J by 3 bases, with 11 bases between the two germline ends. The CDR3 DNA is TGTGCCAGCAGTGGAGGCCGGAGTACAGATACGCAGTATTTT. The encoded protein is CASSGGRSTDTQYF.

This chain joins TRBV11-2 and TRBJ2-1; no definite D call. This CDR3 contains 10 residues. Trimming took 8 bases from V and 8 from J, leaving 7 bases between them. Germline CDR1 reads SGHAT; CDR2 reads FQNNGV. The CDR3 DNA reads TGTGCCAGCCCTGAGGATGAGCAGTTCTTC. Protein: CASPEDEQFF. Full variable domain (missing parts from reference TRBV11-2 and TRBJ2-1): EAGVAQSPRYKIIEKRQSVAFWCNPISGHATLYWYQQILGQGPKLLIQFQNNGVVDDSQLPKDRFSAERLKGVDSTLKIQPAKLEDSAVYLCASPEDEQFFGPGTRLTVL.

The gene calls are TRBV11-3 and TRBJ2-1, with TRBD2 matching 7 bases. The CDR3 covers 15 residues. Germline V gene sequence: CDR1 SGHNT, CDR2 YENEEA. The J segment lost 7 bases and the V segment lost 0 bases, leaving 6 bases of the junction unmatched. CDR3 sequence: CASSLDNAGVNEQFF. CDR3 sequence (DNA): TGTGCCAGCAGCTTAGACAACGCGGGGGTAAATGAGCAGTTCTTC.

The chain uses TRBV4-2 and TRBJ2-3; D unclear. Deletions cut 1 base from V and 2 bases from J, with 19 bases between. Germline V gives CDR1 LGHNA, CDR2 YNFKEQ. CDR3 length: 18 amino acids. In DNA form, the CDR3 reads TGTGCCAGCAGCCAAGTCCCCGCTTACCTAGGCCCCACAGATACGCAGTATTTT. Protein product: CASSQVPAYLGPTDTQYF.

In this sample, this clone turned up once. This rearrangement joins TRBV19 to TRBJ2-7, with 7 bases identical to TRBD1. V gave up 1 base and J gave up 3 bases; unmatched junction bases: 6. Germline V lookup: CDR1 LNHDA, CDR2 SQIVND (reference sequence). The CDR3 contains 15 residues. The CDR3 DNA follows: TGTGCCAGTAGTATAGCAGGGGGTGTACGCTACGAGCAGTACTTC. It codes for CASSIAGGVRYEQYF.

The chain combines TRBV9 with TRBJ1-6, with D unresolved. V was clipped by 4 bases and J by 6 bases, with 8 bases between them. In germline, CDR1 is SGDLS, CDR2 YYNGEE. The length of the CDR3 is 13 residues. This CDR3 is CASSPGFNSPLHF. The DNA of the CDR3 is TGTGCCAGCAGCCCGGGGTTTAATTCACCCCTCCACTTT.

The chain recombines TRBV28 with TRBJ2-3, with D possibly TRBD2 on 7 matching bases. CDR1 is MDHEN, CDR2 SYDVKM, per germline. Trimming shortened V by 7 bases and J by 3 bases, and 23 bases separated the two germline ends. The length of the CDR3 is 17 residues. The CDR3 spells CASTVSGKGDMTDTQYF. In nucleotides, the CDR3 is TGTGCCAGCACCGTCAGCGGGAAAGGGGACATGACAGATACGCAGTATTTT.

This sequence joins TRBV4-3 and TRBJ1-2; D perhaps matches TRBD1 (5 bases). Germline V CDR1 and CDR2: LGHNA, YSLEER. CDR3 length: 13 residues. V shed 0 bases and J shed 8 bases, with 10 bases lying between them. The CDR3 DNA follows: TGCGCCAGCAGCCAAGAGGGACTCGCGGGCTACACCTTC. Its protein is CASSQEGLAGYTF.

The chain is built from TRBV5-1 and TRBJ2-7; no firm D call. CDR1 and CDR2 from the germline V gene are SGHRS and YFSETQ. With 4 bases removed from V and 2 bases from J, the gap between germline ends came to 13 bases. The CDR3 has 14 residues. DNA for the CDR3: TGCGCCAGCAGCCCCTCGAGGCCGGCCTACGAGCAGTACTTC. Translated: CASSPSRPAYEQYF.